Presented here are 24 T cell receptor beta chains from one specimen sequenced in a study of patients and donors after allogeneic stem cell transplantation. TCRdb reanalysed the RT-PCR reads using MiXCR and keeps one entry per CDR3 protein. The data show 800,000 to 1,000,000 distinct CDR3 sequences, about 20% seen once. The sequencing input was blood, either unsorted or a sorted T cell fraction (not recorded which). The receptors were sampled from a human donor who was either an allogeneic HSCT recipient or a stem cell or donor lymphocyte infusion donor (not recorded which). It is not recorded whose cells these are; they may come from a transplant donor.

The CDR3 here is CSVSGYTGELFF. The CDR3 bases are TGCAGCGTTTCGGGGTACACCGGGGAGCTGTTTTTT. The chain recombines TRBV29-1 with TRBJ2-2, with D tentatively TRBD2 (5 bases). CDR1 and CDR2 (germline): SQVTM, ANQGSEA. Between the trimmed V and J ends, which lost 5 bases and 3 bases, there was a span of 7 bases. The CDR3 extends over 12 amino acids.

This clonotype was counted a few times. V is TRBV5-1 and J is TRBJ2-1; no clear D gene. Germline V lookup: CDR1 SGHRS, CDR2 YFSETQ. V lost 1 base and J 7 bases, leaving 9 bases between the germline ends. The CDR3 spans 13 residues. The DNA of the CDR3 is TGCGCCAGCAGCTTGTATAATCGGAATGAGCAGTTCTTC. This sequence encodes CASSLYNRNEQFF.

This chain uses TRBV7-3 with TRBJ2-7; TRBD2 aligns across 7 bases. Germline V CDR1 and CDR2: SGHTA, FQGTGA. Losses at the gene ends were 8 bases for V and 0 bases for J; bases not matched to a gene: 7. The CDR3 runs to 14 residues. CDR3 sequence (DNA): TGTGCCAGCCCCGGGACTATTTACTCCTACGAGCAGTACTTC. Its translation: CASPGTIYSYEQYF.

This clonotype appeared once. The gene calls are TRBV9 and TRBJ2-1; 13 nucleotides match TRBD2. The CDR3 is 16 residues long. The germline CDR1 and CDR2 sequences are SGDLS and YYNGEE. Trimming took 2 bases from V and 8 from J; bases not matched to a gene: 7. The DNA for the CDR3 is TGTGCCAGCAGCGTTACTAGCGGGAGGGCCACCGATGAGCAGTTCTTC. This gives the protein CASSVTSGRATDEQFF.

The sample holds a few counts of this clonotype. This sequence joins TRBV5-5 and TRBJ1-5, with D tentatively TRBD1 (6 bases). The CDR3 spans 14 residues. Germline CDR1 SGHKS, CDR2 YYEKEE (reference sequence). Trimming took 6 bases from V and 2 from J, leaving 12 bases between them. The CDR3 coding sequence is TGTGCCAGCAACAAGGCAGGGGGCAATCAGCCCCAGCATTTT. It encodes CASNKAGGNQPQHF.

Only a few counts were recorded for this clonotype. Here the CDR3 reads CASSFIQGAPSYGYTF. The CDR3 bases are TGCGCCAGCAGCTTCATACAGGGGGCCCCGTCCTATGGCTACACCTTC. This chain links TRBV5-1 with TRBJ1-2; 9 nucleotides line up with TRBD1. The CDR3 length is 16 residues. The germline gives CDR1 SGHRS, CDR2 YFSETQ. J lost 4 bases, V lost 2 bases, and 9 bases had no gene match.

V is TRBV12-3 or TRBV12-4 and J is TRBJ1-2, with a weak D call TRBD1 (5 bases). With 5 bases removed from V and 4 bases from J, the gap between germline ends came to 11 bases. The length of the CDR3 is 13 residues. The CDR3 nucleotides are TGTGCCAGCAGTACGGACGGGGGCTATGGCTACACCTTC. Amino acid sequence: CASSTDGGYGYTF.

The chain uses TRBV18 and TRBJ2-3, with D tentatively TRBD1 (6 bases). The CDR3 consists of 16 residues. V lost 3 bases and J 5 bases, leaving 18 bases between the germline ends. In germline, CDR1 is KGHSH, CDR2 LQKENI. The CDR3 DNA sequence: TGTGCCAGCTCACCCAAGGGACATGGCATCGGAGATACGCAGTATTTT. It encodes CASSPKGHGIGDTQYF.

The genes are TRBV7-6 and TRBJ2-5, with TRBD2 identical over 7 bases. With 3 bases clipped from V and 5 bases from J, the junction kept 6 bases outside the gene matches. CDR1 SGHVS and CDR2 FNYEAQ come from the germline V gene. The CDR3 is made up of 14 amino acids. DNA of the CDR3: TGTGCCAGCAGCTTGCCCGGGACTATGGAGACCCAGTACTTC. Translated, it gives CASSLPGTMETQYF.

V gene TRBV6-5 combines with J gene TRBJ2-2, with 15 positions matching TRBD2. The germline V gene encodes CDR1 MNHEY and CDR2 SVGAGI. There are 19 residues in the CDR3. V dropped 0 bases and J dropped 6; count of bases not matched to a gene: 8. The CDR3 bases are TGTGCCAGCAGTTACTCTGGACTAGCGGGGGGGCAGCGTCCCGGGGAGCTGTTTTTT. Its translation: CASSYSGLAGGQRPGELFF.

The CDR3 spells CASSLTTGPGDTQYF. CDR3 nucleotide sequence: TGTGCCAGCAGCTTAACGACGGGACCGGGAGATACGCAGTATTTT. V is TRBV7-3 and J is TRBJ2-3, with D possibly being TRBD1 or TRBD2 (5 bases each). The CDR3 contains 15 residues. Trimming removed 0 bases at V and 5 bases at J, with 12 bases between. The germline CDR1 and CDR2 sequences are SGHTA and FQGTGA.

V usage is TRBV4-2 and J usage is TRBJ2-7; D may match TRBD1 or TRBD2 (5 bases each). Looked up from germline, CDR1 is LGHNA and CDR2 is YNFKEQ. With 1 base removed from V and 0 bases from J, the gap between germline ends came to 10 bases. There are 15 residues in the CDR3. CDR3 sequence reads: CASSQVWGYSYEQYF. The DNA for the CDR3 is TGTGCCAGCAGCCAAGTGTGGGGGTACTCCTACGAGCAGTACTTC.

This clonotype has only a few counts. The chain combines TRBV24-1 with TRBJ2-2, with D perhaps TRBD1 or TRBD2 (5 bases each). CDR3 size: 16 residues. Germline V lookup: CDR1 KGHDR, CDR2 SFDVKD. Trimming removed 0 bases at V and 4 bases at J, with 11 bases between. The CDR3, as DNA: TGTGCCACCAGTGATTTGCCCGCGAGGGGCACCGGGGAGCTGTTTTTT. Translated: CATSDLPARGTGELFF.

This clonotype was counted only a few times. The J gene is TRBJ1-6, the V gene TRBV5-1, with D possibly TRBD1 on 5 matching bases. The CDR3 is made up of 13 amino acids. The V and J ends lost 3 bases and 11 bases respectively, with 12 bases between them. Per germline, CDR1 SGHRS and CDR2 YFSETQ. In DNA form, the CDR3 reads TGCGCCAGCAGCTCAGAACAGGAGACACCCCTCCACTTT. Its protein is CASSSEQETPLHF.

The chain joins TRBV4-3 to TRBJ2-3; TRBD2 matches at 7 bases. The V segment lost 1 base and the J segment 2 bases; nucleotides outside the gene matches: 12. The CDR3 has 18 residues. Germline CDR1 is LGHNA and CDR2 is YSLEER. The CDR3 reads CASSQGRAGAQLTDTQYF. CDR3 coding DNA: TGCGCCAGCAGCCAAGGTAGGGCGGGAGCCCAACTCACAGATACGCAGTATTTT.

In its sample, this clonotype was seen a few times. The CDR3 sequence: CASRKGGRDYGYTF. The CDR3 DNA sequence: TGTGCCAGCAGGAAGGGGGGCAGGGACTATGGCTACACCTTC. This chain joins TRBV6-1 and TRBJ1-2, with a weak D call TRBD1 (6 bases). The germline V and J ends were trimmed by 6 bases and 3 bases, with 14 bases remaining between them. This CDR3 region has 14 residues. Germline values: CDR1 MNHNS, CDR2 SASEGT.

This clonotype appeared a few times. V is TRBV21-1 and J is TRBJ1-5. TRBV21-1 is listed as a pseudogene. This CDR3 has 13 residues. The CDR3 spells CASGLQKQRPQHF. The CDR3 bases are TGTGCCAGCGGTCTCCAAAAACAGCGGCCCCAGCATTTT.

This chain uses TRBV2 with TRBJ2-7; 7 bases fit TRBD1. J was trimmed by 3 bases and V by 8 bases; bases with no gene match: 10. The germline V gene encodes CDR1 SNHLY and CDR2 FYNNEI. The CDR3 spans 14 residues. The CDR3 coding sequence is TGTGCCAGCCAATACAGGGGAGATTTCTACGAGCAGTACTTC. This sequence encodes CASQYRGDFYEQYF.

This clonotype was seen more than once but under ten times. CDR3 residues: CASSQTEQNTGELFF. As DNA, the CDR3 is TGCGCCAGCAGCCAGACAGAGCAAAACACCGGGGAGCTGTTTTTT. The rearrangement joins TRBV4-3 to TRBJ2-2; possible D gene TRBD1, 5 bases. CDR3 length: 15 amino acids. Germline V lookup: CDR1 LGHNA, CDR2 YSLEER. Trimming removed 3 bases at V and 2 bases at J, with 10 bases between.

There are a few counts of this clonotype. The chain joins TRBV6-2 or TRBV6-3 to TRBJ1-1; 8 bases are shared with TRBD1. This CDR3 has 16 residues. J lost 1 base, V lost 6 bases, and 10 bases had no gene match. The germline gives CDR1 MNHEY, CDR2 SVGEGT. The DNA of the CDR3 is TGTGCCAGCAGGCCCGACAGGGGTAATAAGAACACTGAAGCTTTCTTT. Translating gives CASRPDRGNKNTEAFF.

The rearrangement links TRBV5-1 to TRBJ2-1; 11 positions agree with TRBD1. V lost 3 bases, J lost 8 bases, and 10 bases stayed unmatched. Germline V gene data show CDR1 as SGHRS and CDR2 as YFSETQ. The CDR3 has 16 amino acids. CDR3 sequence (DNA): TGCGCCAGCAGCTCGAGCGGGACAGGGGGTAGAGATGAGCAGTTCTTC. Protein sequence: CASSSSGTGGRDEQFF.

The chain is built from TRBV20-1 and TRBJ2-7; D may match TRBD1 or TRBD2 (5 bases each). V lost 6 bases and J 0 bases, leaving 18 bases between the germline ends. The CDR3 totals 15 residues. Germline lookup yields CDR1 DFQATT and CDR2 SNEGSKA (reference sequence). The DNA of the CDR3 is TGCAGTGCCAGGGAGTTAGGACGGAACTCCTACGAGCAGTACTTC. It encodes CSARELGRNSYEQYF.

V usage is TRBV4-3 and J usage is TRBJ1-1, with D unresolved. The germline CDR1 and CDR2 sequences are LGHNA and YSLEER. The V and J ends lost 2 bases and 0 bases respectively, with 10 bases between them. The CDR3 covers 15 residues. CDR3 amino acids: CASSQYTAMNTEAFF. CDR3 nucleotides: TGCGCCAGCAGCCAATACACCGCCATGAACACTGAAGCTTTCTTT.

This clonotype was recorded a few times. The CDR3 bases are TGTGCCAGCAGCTTAGCGCAGGGGGCCCAAGAGACCCAGTACTTC. This codes for CASSLAQGAQETQYF. This rearrangement joins TRBV7-9 to TRBJ2-5, with TRBD1 matching over 8 bases. The CDR3 has 15 amino acids. The V gene end was trimmed by 0 bases and the J gene end by 1 base; junction bases not matched to a gene: 1. Germline values: CDR1 SEHNR, CDR2 FQNEAQ (reference sequence). Full variable domain (remainder filled in from reference TRBV7-9 and TRBJ2-5): DTGVSQNPRHKITKRGQNVTFRCDPISEHNRLYWYRQTLGQGPEFLTYFQNEAQLEKSRLLSDRFSAERPKGSFSTLEIQRTEQGDSAMYLCASSLAQGAQETQYFGPGTRLLVL.